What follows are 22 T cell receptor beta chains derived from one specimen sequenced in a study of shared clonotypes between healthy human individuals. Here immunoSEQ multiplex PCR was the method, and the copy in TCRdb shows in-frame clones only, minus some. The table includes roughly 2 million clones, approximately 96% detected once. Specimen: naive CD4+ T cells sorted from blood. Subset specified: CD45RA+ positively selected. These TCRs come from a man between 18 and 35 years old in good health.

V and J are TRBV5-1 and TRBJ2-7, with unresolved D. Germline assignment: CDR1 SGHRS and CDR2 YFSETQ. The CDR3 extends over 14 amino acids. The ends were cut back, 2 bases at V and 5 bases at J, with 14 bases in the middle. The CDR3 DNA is TGCGCCAGCAGCTTCGATCCCCCCACGGACGAGCAGTACTTC. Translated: CASSFDPPTDEQYF.

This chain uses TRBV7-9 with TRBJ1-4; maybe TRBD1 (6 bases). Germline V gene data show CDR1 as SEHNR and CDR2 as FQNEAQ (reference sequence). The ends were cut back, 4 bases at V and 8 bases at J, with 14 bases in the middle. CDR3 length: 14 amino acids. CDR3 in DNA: TGTGCCAGCAGCTCACAACAGGGAATCGAAAAACTGTTTTTT. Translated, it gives CASSSQQGIEKLFF.

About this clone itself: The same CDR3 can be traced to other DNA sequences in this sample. The CDR3 nucleotides read TGTGCCAGCAGCTTAGCAGGGAACACCGGGGAGCTGTTTTTT. It specifies CASSLAGNTGELFF. V gene TRBV7-9 combines with J gene TRBJ2-2, with D unresolved. V dropped 0 bases and J dropped 1 base, with 3 bases sitting between them. Germline CDR1 and CDR2: SEHNR and FQNEAQ (reference sequence). CDR3 length: 14 residues.

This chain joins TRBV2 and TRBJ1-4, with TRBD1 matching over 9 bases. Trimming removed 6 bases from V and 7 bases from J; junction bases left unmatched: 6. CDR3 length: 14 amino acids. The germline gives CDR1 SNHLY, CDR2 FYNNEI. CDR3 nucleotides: TGTGCCAGCAGGGTACAGGGGGCCGGTGAAAAACTGTTTTTT. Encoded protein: CASRVQGAGEKLFF. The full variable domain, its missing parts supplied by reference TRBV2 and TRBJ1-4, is EPEVTQTPSHQVTQMGQEVILRCVPISNHLYFYWYRQILGQKVEFLVSFYNNEISEKSEIFDDQFSVERPDGSNFTLKIRSTKLEDSAMYFCASRVQGAGEKLFFGSGTQLSVL.

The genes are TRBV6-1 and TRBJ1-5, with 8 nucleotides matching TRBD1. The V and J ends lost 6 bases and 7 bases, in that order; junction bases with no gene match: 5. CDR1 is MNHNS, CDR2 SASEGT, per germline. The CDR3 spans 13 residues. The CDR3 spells CASRGQGAQPQHF. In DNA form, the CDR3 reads TGTGCCAGCAGAGGGCAGGGGGCCCAGCCCCAGCATTTT.

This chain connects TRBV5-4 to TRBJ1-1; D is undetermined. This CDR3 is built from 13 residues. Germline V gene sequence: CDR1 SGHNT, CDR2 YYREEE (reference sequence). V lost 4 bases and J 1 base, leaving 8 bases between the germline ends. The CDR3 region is CASSPQANTEAFF. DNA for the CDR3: TGTGCCAGCAGCCCCCAGGCGAACACTGAAGCTTTCTTT.

The CDR3 DNA reads as TGTGCCAGCAGTGGGGACACCACAGGCTACGAGCAGTACTTC. This sequence encodes CASSGDTTGYEQYF. The genes are TRBV28 and TRBJ2-7; perhaps TRBD1 as D (6 bases). The V gene lost 5 bases and the J gene lost 3 bases, with 14 bases spanning the gap. CDR1 is MDHEN and CDR2 is SYDVKM in the germline V gene. The CDR3 has 14 residues.

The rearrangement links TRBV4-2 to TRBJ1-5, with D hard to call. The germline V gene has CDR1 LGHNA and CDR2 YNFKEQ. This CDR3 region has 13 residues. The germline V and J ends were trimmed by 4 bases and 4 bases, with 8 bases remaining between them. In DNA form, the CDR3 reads TGTGCCAGCAGCCCTGAGTCGAATCAGCCCCAGCATTTT. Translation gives CASSPESNQPQHF.

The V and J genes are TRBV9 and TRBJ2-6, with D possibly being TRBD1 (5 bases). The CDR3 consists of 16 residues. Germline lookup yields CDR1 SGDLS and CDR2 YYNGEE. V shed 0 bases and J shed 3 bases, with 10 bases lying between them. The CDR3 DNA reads TGTGCCAGCAGCGTAGGTATAGGGGTTGGGGCCAACGTCCTGACTTTC. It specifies CASSVGIGVGANVLTF.

The CDR3 loop reads CASSQDRGRITDTQYF. DNA of the CDR3: TGTGCCAGCAGCCAAGACAGGGGGCGAATCACAGATACGCAGTATTTT. The chain combines TRBV7-9 with TRBJ2-3, with 10 bases fitting TRBD1. Looked up from germline, CDR1 is SEHNR and CDR2 is FQNEAQ (reference sequence). Germline trimming cut 5 bases from V and 2 bases from J; bases unmatched to any gene: 7. The CDR3 contains 16 residues.

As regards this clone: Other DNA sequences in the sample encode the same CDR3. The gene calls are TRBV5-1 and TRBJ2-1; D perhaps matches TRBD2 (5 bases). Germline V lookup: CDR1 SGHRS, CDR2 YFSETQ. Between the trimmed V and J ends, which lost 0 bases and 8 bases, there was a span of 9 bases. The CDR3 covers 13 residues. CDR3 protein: CASSLAGADEQFF. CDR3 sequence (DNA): TGCGCCAGCAGCTTGGCTGGAGCGGATGAGCAGTTCTTC.

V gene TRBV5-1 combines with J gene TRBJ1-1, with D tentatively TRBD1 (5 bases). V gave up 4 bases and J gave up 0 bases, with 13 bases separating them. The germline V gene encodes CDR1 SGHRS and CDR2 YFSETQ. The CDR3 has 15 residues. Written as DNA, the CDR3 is TGCGCCAGCAGCCTTTACGGGGGGATGAACACTGAAGCTTTCTTT. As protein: CASSLYGGMNTEAFF.

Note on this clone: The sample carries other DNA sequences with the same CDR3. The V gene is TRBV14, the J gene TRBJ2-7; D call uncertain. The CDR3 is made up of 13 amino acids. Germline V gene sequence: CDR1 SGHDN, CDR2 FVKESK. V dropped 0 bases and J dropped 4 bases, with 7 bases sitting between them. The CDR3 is CASSQDLRYEQYF. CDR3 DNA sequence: TGTGCCAGCAGCCAAGATCTCCGGTACGAGCAGTACTTC.

CDR3 in amino acids: CASRPRGPPYEQYF. The CDR3 coding sequence is TGTGCCAGCAGGCCCAGGGGGCCCCCCTACGAGCAGTACTTC. This rearrangement joins TRBV6-5 to TRBJ2-7; 8 nucleotides match TRBD1. This CDR3 region has 14 residues. V trimming: 6 bases; J trimming: 2 bases; junction bases outside the gene matches: 6. CDR1 and CDR2 (germline): MNHEY, SVGAGI.

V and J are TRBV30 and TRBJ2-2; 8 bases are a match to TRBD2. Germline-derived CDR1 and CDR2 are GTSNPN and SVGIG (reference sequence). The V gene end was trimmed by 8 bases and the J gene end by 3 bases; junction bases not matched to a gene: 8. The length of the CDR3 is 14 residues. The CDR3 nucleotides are TGTGCCGGGAAGTGGCGGGGGGACACCGGGGAGCTGTTTTTT. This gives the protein CAGKWRGDTGELFF.

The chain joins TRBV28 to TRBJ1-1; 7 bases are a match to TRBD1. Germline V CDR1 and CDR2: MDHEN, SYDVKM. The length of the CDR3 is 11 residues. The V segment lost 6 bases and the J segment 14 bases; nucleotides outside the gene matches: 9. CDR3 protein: CASSPLTGRFF. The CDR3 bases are TGTGCCAGCAGCCCCTTGACAGGGAGGTTCTTT.

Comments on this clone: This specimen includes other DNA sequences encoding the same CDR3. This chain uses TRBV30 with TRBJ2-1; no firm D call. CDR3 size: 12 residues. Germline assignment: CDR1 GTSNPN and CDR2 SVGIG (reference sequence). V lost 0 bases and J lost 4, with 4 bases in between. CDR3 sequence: CAWSVQYNEQFF. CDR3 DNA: TGTGCCTGGAGTGTACAATACAATGAGCAGTTCTTC.

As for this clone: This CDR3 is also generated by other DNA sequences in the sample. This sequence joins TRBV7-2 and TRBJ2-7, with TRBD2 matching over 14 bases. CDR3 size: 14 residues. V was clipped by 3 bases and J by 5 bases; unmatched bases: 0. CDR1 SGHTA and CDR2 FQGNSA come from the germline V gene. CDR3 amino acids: CASSLGLAGDEQYF. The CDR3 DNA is TGTGCCAGCAGCTTGGGACTAGCGGGAGACGAGCAGTACTTC. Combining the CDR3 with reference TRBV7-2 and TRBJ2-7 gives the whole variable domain GAGVSQSPSNKVTEKGKDVELRCDPISGHTALYWYRQSLGQGLEFLIYFQGNSAPDKSGLPSDRFSAERTGGSVSTLTIQRTQQEDSAVYLCASSLGLAGDEQYFGPGTRLTVT.

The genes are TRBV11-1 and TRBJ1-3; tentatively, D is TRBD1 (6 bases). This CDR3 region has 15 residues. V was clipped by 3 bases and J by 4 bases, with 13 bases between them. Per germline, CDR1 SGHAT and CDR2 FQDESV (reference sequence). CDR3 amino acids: CASSLTQGLGNTIYF. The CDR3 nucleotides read TGTGCCAGCAGCTTGACACAGGGCCTCGGAAACACCATATATTTT. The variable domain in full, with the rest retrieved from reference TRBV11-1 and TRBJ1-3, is EAEVAQSPRYKITEKSQAVAFWCDPISGHATLYWYRQILGQGPELLVQFQDESVVDDSQLPKDRFSAERLKGVDSTLKIQPAELGDSAMYLCASSLTQGLGNTIYFGEGSWLTVV.

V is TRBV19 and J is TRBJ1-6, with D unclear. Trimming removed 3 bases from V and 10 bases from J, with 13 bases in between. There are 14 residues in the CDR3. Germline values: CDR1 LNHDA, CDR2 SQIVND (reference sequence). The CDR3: CASSISGFGSPLHF. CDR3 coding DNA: TGTGCCAGTAGTATTAGCGGATTCGGATCACCCCTCCACTTT.

In DNA form, the CDR3 reads TGCAGCGTTGGGACATATGGCTACACCTTC. As protein: CSVGTYGYTF. The rearrangement joins TRBV29-1 to TRBJ1-2; D possibly corresponds to TRBD1 (5 bases). This CDR3 region has 10 residues. The V end was cut by 4 bases, the J end by 5 bases, with 5 bases between. Germline CDR1 and CDR2: SQVTM and ANQGSEA.

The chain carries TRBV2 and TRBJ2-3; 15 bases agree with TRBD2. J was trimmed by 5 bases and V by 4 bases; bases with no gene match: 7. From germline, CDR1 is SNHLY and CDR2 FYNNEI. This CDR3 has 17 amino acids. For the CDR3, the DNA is TGTGCCAGCAGTGTAGGACTAGCGGGGGGGCAGGGAGATACGCAGTATTTT. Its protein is CASSVGLAGGQGDTQYF. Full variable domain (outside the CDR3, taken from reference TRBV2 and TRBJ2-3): EPEVTQTPSHQVTQMGQEVILRCVPISNHLYFYWYRQILGQKVEFLVSFYNNEISEKSEIFDDQFSVERPDGSNFTLKIRSTKLEDSAMYFCASSVGLAGGQGDTQYFGPGTRLTVL.